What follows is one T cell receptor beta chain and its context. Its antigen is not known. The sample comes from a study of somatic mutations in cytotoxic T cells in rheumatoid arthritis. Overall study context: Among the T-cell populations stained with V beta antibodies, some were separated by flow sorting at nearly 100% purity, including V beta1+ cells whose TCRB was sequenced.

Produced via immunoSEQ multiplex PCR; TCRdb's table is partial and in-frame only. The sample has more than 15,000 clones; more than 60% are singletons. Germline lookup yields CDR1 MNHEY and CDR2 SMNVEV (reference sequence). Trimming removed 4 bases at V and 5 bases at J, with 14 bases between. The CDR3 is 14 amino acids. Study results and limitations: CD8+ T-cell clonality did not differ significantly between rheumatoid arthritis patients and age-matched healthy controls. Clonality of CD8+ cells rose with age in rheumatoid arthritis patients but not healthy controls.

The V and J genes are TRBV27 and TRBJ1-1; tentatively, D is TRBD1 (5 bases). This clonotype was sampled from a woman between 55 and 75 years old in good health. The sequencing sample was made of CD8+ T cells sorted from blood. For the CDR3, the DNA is TGTGCCAGCAGTTCGGCGCAGGGAATTACTGAAGCTTTCTTT. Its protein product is CASSSAQGITEAFF.